This T cell receptor beta chain comes out of a study of CD8 T cells in ankylosing spondylitis (dated by TCRdb to about 2017). In the study overall: T cell receptor beta repertoires were profiled in healthy donors and ankylosing spondylitis patients so that disease-linked TCR variants could be found. The full study cohort was made up of about 25 ankylosing spondylitis patients and more than 90 healthy donors. Peripheral blood was sampled, and synovial fluid was additionally collected from ankylosing spondylitis patients.

The CDR1 and CDR2 encoded by the germline V gene (reference sequence) are MNHEY and SMNVEV. From the cysteine up to the phenylalanine, the CDR3 has a length of 14 residues. This entry keeps only the CDR3 DNA: 42 bases, framed from base 1. Deletion took 5 bases off V and 7 bases off J, with a span of 17 bases between the germline ends. This clonotype has ten or more counts. Its antigen has not been determined. Base-call qualities are not available, and no considerably larger clone is one nucleotide away. Reads for this sample came from an Illumina HiSeq 2500. Quantitative 5'-RACE with molecular barcodes was the method used to prepare the TCR beta libraries. Turning to the authors' computational methods: A new computational method, built on a probabilistic model of VDJ rearrangement, was used to identify disease-linked TCR variants. The public reads were reprocessed in TCRdb via fastp at Q25 and MiXCR, keeping in-frame beta chains. Each entry merges the rows of one CDR3 protein and shows their most common DNA and genes. The V and J calls come from TCRdb's annotation, not from the publication. A total of about 240,000 distinct CDR3 sequences appear in this sample, around 9.2% of them only once. The ten largest account for 6.8% of the sample.

Beyond this particular receptor, the publication reports: Some TCR beta motif variants had previously been reported in synovial fluid and blood of reactive arthritis patients, which suggested common disease-initiation mechanisms. Significant enrichment of the disease-linked clones was reported in matched synovial fluid samples from ankylosing spondylitis patients. The disease-linked clones showed a CD8+ phenotype and occurred at relatively low frequencies in peripheral blood. Blood from ankylosing spondylitis patients appeared to be characterized by a TCR beta motif made up of several highly homologous amino acid variants.

The sample comprised blood, either unsorted or a sorted T cell fraction (not recorded which). The TCR comes from a male donor with ankylosing spondylitis or in good health (not recorded which). The receptor chain draws on TRBV27 and TRBJ1-2; tentative D gene TRBD1, with 5 bases matching. The nucleotide sequence is TGTGCCAGCAGTCCCTTCAGGGAGAAGGCTGGCTACACCTTC. It encodes CASSPFREKAGYTF.